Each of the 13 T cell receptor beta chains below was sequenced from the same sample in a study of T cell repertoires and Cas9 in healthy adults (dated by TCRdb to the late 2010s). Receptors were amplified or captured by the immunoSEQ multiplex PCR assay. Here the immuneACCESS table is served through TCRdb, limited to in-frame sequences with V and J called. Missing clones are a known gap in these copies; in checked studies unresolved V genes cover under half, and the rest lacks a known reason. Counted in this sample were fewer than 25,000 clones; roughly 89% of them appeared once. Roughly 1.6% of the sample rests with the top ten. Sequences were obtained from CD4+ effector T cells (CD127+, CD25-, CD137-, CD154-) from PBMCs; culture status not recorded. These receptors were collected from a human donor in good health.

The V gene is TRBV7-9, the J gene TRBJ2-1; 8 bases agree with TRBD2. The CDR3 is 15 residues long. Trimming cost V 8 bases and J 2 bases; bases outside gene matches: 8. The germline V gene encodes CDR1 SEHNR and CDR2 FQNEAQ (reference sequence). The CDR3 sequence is CASDTGGIPYNEQFF. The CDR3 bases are TGTGCCAGCGACACGGGAGGGATCCCCTACAATGAGCAGTTCTTC.

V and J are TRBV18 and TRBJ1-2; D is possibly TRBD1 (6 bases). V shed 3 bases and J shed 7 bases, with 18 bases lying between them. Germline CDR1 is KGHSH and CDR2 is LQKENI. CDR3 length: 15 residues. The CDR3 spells CASSPLPAGGFGYTF. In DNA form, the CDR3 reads TGTGCCAGCTCACCCCTACCGGCGGGGGGCTTTGGCTACACCTTC.

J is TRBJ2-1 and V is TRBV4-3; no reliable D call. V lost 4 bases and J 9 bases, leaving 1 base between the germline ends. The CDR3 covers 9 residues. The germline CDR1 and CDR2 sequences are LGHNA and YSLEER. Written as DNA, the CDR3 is TGCGCCAGCAGCCTTGAGCAGTTCTTC. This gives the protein CASSLEQFF.

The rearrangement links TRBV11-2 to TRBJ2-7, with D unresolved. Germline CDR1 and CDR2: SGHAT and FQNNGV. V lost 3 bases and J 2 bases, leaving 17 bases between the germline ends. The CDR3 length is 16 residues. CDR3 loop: CASSLFLSSTPYEQYF. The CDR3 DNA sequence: TGTGCCAGCAGCTTGTTTTTGTCTTCTACCCCCTACGAGCAGTACTTC.

The CDR3 here is CASSPARLETQYF. The CDR3 DNA reads as TGTGCCAGCTCACCCGCACGGCTGGAGACCCAGTACTTC. J is TRBJ2-5 and V is TRBV18; unclear D gene. The V end lost 3 bases, the J end lost 5 bases, and 10 bases lay between the germline ends. Germline CDR1 and CDR2: KGHSH and LQKENI. This CDR3 region has 13 residues.

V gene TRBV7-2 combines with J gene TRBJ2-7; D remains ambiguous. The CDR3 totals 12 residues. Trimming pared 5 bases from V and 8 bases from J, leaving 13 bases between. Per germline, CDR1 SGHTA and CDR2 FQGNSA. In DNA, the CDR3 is TGTGCCAGCAGCCTGATTATCAACAAGCAGTACTTC. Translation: CASSLIINKQYF.

DNA for the CDR3: TGTGCCAGCAGCCGTTCGACGGCGAACACTGAAGCTTTCTTT. Amino acid sequence: CASSRSTANTEAFF. The gene calls are TRBV7-9 and TRBJ1-1; D gene ambiguous. Germline CDR1 is SEHNR and CDR2 is FQNEAQ (reference sequence). The CDR3 extends over 14 amino acids. The V end was cut by 5 bases, the J end by 1 base, with 11 bases between.

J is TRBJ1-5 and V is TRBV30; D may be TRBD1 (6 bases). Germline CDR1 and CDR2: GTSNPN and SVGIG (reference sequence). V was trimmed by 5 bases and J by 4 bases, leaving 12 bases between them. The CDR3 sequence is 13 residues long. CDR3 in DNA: TGTGCCTGGTCCAAACAGGGTAATCAGCCCCAGCATTTT. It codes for CAWSKQGNQPQHF.

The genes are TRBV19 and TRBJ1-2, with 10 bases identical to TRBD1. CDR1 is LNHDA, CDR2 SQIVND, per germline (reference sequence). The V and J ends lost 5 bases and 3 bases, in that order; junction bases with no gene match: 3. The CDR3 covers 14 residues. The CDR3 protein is CASSQTGGDYGYTF. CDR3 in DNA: TGTGCCAGTAGTCAGACAGGGGGCGACTATGGCTACACCTTC.

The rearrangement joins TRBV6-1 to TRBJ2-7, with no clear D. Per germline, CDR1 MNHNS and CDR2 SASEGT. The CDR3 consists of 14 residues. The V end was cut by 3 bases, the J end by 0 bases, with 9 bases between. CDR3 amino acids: CASSDRWSSYEQYF. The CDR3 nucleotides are TGTGCCAGCAGTGACAGGTGGAGCTCCTACGAGCAGTACTTC.

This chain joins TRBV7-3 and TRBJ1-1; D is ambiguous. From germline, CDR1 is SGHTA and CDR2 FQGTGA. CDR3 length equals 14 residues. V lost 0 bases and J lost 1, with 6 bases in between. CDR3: CASSLTGPNTEAFF. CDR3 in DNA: TGTGCCAGCAGCTTAACTGGGCCGAACACTGAAGCTTTCTTT. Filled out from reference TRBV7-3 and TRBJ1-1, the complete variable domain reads GAGVSQTPSNKVTEKGKYVELRCDPISGHTALYWYRQSLGQGPEFLIYFQGTGAADDSGLPNDRFFAVRPEGSVSTLKIQRTERGDSAVYLCASSLTGPNTEAFFGQGTRLTVV.

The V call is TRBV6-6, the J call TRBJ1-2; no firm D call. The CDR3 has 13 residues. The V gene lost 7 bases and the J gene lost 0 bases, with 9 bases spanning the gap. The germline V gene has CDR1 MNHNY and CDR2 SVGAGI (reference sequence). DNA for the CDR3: TGTGCCAGCACCGCAGGTCCTAACTATGGCTACACCTTC. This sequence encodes CASTAGPNYGYTF.

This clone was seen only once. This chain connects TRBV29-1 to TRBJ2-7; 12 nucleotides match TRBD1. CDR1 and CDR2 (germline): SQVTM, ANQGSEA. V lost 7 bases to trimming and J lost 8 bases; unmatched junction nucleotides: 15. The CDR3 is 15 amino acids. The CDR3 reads CSAGGGTGGEGKQYF. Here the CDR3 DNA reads TGCAGCGCCGGAGGCGGGACAGGGGGCGAGGGGAAGCAGTACTTC.